This T cell receptor (beta chain) appears in the sequencing data of a study of blood T cell repertoires in COVID-19. As for the study in general: Sites across the United States, Italy and Spain contributed samples from acute and convalescent COVID-19. PBMCs, B-cell-depleted T cells, or T cells provided the cDNA or gDNA that made up the material.

As processed by the authors: Cell counts per sample came from amplifying reference gene primers. The assay was immunoSEQ multiplex PCR, and TCRdb's table has in-frame clones only and misses some. D and trimming were read from the DNA, whereas the V and J calls and clone size are those reported in that table. The sample consists of about 240,000 clones, around four fifths of them appearing once. Per germline, CDR1 SQVTM and CDR2 ANQGSEA. CDR3 length: 15 residues. V was trimmed by 6 bases and J by 1 base, leaving 18 bases between them. Material for sequencing was peripheral blood. The rearrangement links TRBV29-1 to TRBJ1-1; D not resolved. This sequence originates from a woman aged 60 to 75 with active or convalescent COVID-19. CDR3 amino acids: CSVSSFGFTNTEAFF. CDR3 DNA sequence: TGCAGCGTCTCCTCCTTCGGGTTTACGAACACTGAAGCTTTCTTT. Together with reference TRBV29-1 and TRBJ1-1, the CDR3 gives the full variable domain: SAVISQKPSRDICQRGTSLTIQCQVDSQVTMMFWYRQQPGQSLTLIATANQGSEATYESGFVIDKFPISRPNLTFSTLTVSNMSPEDSSIYLCSVSSFGFTNTEAFFGQGTRLTVV.